This entry lists 27 T cell receptor beta chains sequenced from one sample in a study of coeliac disease. General observations from the study: Lower clonality than controls marked TRB and TRG repertoires from active celiac intraepithelial and lamina propria samples.

The repertoire was sequenced with immunoSEQ multiplex PCR; TCRdb's copy has only in-frame clones and lacks some. In the table there are roughly 4,200 clones, roughly 70% of which are singletons. These receptors lack a known antigen. The sequenced material came from intraepithelial lymphocytes from the gut. The receptors derive from a woman aged 18-29 years with active celiac disease.

This rearrangement joins TRBV18 to TRBJ2-2; TRBD2 agrees at 14 bases. Trimming cost V 3 bases and J 0 bases; bases outside gene matches: 3. This CDR3 comprises 18 residues. Germline V gene sequence: CDR1 KGHSH, CDR2 LQKENI. CDR3 nucleotide sequence: TGTGCCAGCTCACCCCGACTAGCGGGGGGGCCGAACACCGGGGAGCTGTTTTTT. Translated, it gives CASSPRLAGGPNTGELFF.

This clone was picked up a small number of times. The chain links TRBV25-1 to TRBJ1-3, with D uncertain. V was clipped by 11 bases and J by 0 bases, with 5 bases between them. In germline, CDR1 is MGHDK, CDR2 SYGVNS. The CDR3 contains 11 residues. CDR3 nucleotide sequence: TGTGCCGCAGACTCTGGAAACACCATATATTTT. It yields the protein CAADSGNTIYF. Supplemented by reference TRBV25-1 and TRBJ1-3, the full variable domain reads EADIYQTPRYLVIGTGKKITLECSQTMGHDKMYWYQQDPGMELHLIHYSYGVNSTEKGDLSSESTVSRIRTEHFPLTLESARPSHTSQYLCAADSGNTIYFGEGSWLTVV.

V is TRBV11-2 and J is TRBJ2-1; possibly TRBD1 for D (5 bases). Germline CDR1 SGHAT, CDR2 FQNNGV. This CDR3 is 13 amino acids long. Trimming removed 0 bases from V and 8 bases from J, with 8 bases in between. The CDR3 reads CASSLDRGDEQFF. The CDR3 bases are TGTGCCAGCAGCTTAGATAGGGGCGATGAGCAGTTCTTC.

The V gene is TRBV6-5, the J gene TRBJ1-1, with TRBD1 as a possible D gene (5 bases). V was pared by 6 bases and J by 5 bases, with 13 bases between. The CDR3 has 13 residues. The germline CDR1 and CDR2 sequences are MNHEY and SVGAGI. DNA of the CDR3: TGTGCCAGCAGCAGGGTAATGGAAACTGAAGCTTTCTTT. Translation: CASSRVMETEAFF.

The chain is built from TRBV7-9 and TRBJ1-4; D unclear. CDR1 is SEHNR, CDR2 FQNEAQ, per germline (reference sequence). V was trimmed by 3 bases and J by 4 bases, leaving 12 bases between them. CDR3 size: 15 residues. The CDR3 bases are TGTGCCAGCAGCTTGAGGACGGGAGATAATGAAAAACTGTTTTTT. It specifies CASSLRTGDNEKLFF. Complete variable domain (other parts from reference TRBV7-9 and TRBJ1-4): DTGVSQNPRHKITKRGQNVTFRCDPISEHNRLYWYRQTLGQGPEFLTYFQNEAQLEKSRLLSDRFSAERPKGSFSTLEIQRTEQGDSAMYLCASSLRTGDNEKLFFGSGTQLSVL.

This clone has just one count. The rearrangement links TRBV19 to TRBJ2-1, with 8 positions matching TRBD2. Per the germline V gene, CDR1 is LNHDA and CDR2 is SQIVND (reference sequence). The CDR3 length is 15 residues. Trimming took 8 bases from V and 5 from J; bases not matched to a gene: 11. CDR3 protein: CASGPGRGTNNEQFF. CDR3 nucleotide sequence: TGTGCCAGTGGGCCCGGGAGGGGGACAAACAATGAGCAGTTCTTC.

The rearrangement uses TRBV5-6 and TRBJ2-1; D unresolved. The germline gives CDR1 SGHDT, CDR2 YYEEEE. The CDR3 is made up of 12 amino acids. Trimming took off 0 bases at V and 7 bases at J, with 5 bases between the two ends. The CDR3, as DNA: TGTGCCAGCAGCTTGGGCCGGAATGAGCAGTTCTTC. It is translated as CASSLGRNEQFF.

This rearrangement joins TRBV5-1 to TRBJ2-3, with 8 bases aligning to TRBD2. The CDR3 has 15 amino acids. Germline CDR1 is SGHRS and CDR2 is YFSETQ. The J segment lost 0 bases and the V segment lost 2 bases, leaving 2 bases of the junction unmatched. The CDR3 loop reads CASSFSGMSTDTQYF. CDR3 nucleotide sequence: TGCGCCAGCAGCTTTAGCGGGATGAGCACAGATACGCAGTATTTT.

V and J are TRBV6-5 and TRBJ2-1; possibly TRBD2 for D (6 bases). From germline, CDR1 is MNHEY and CDR2 SVGAGI. This CDR3 is 13 amino acids long. Trimming stripped 2 bases from V and 9 bases from J, with 11 bases between. CDR3 amino acids: CASSYELGSEQFF. The CDR3 DNA is TGTGCCAGCAGTTACGAGCTCGGGAGTGAGCAGTTCTTC.

The DNA of the CDR3 is TGTGCCAGCAGTGGGACTAGCGGGCCCCCCTACAATGAGCAGTTCTTC. Encoded protein: CASSGTSGPPYNEQFF. The chain recombines TRBV7-9 with TRBJ2-1; 12 bases fit TRBD2. The CDR3 extends over 16 amino acids. V was pared by 6 bases and J by 2 bases, with 5 bases of the junction left unmatched. Looked up from germline, CDR1 is SEHNR and CDR2 is FQNEAQ (reference sequence).

The rearrangement uses TRBV7-6 and TRBJ1-3; no definite D call. Between the trimmed V and J ends, which lost 0 bases and 4 bases, there was a span of 4 bases. CDR1 SGHVS and CDR2 FNYEAQ come from the germline V gene. There are 13 residues in the CDR3. CDR3 sequence: CASSLAAGNTIYF. CDR3 DNA sequence: TGTGCCAGCAGCTTAGCTGCGGGAAACACCATATATTTT.

The chain has TRBV7-9 and TRBJ1-1; D call uncertain. Germline assignment: CDR1 SEHNR and CDR2 FQNEAQ (reference sequence). Trimming removed 5 bases from V and 1 base from J, with 8 bases in between. The CDR3 runs 13 residues. In DNA form, the CDR3 reads TGTGCCAGCAGCCATACAACGAACACTGAAGCTTTCTTT. Translation: CASSHTTNTEAFF.

CDR3 sequence: CASKGTGSTDTQYF. CDR3 DNA sequence: TGTGCCAGCAAAGGTACAGGTAGCACAGATACGCAGTATTTT. The rearrangement links TRBV13 to TRBJ2-3; D perhaps matches TRBD1 (5 bases). Germline CDR1 reads PRHDT; CDR2 reads FYEKMQ (reference sequence). Trimming pared 7 bases from V and 0 bases from J, leaving 11 bases between. This CDR3 spans 14 amino acids.

This sequence joins TRBV5-4 and TRBJ2-1; 8 nucleotides agree with TRBD2. The V segment lost 4 bases and the J segment 16 bases; nucleotides outside the gene matches: 13. This CDR3 comprises 13 residues. Germline V CDR1 and CDR2: SGHNT, YYREEE (reference sequence). In DNA, the CDR3 is TGTGCCAGCAGCCCTATCTATGGCGGGGGGCGATTCTTC. This encodes CASSPIYGGGRFF.

This clone was counted between two and nine times. This rearrangement joins TRBV10-2 to TRBJ2-1, with D possibly matching TRBD2 (6 bases). The length of the CDR3 is 13 residues. The V end was cut by 3 bases, the J end by 7 bases, with 10 bases between. CDR1 is WSHSY and CDR2 is SAAADI in the germline V gene. This chain's CDR3 is CASSDPAGNEQFF. Written as DNA, the CDR3 is TGCGCCAGCAGTGATCCCGCGGGGAATGAGCAGTTCTTC.

The chain employs TRBV27 and TRBJ2-1, with TRBD1 matching over 8 bases. CDR3 length: 15 residues. Germline V lookup: CDR1 MNHEY, CDR2 SMNVEV (reference sequence). After removal of 0 bases from V and 5 bases from J, the junction contained 3 bases not matched to a gene. The CDR3 DNA is TGTGCCAGCAGTTTATCCAGGGGGCTGAACAATGAGCAGTTCTTC. Translated: CASSLSRGLNNEQFF.

This clone has more than one count but fewer than ten. The chain couples TRBV6-1 to TRBJ2-7, with 7 positions matching TRBD1. V lost 5 bases to trimming and J lost 5 bases; unmatched junction nucleotides: 3. The CDR3 spans 12 residues. Germline-derived CDR1 and CDR2 are MNHNS and SASEGT. The CDR3 sequence is CASSIQGNEQYF. DNA of the CDR3: TGTGCCAGCAGTATACAGGGGAACGAGCAGTACTTC.

This clone is large by share. The chain couples TRBV4-2 to TRBJ2-7; 8 positions match TRBD2. The CDR3 sequence is 17 residues long. The V gene end was trimmed by 1 base and the J gene end by 3 bases; junction bases not matched to a gene: 11. Per the germline V gene, CDR1 is LGHNA and CDR2 is YNFKEQ. CDR3 region: CASSQASPRAGGYEQYF. The CDR3 bases are TGTGCCAGCAGCCAAGCTAGCCCTAGGGCGGGGGGCTACGAGCAGTACTTC.

The chain uses TRBV18 and TRBJ2-2, with a weak D call TRBD2 (5 bases). Trimming shortened V by 3 bases and J by 5 bases, and 19 bases separated the two germline ends. The CDR3 is 17 amino acids. The germline gives CDR1 KGHSH, CDR2 LQKENI. This CDR3 reads CASSPDLLAVGTGELFF. CDR3 in DNA: TGTGCCAGCTCACCGGACTTGTTGGCGGTGGGTACCGGGGAGCTGTTTTTT.

The chain is built from TRBV27 and TRBJ2-4, with 9 bases matching TRBD2. The CDR3 runs 15 residues. Germline loops: CDR1 MNHEY, CDR2 SMNVEV (reference sequence). The J segment lost 8 bases and the V segment lost 2 bases, leaving 7 bases of the junction unmatched. CDR3 sequence (DNA): TGTGCCAGCAGTTTAGGCGGGGGGGCGTGGGACATTCAGTACTTC. It yields the protein CASSLGGGAWDIQYF.

The chain has TRBV18 and TRBJ2-5; 10 bases line up with TRBD2. The CDR3 runs to 20 residues. V lost 6 bases to trimming and J lost 0 bases; unmatched junction nucleotides: 19. CDR1 and CDR2 (germline): KGHSH, LQKENI. The CDR3 loop reads CASSPRLAGPDSQYQETQYF. The DNA of the CDR3 is TGTGCCAGCTCGCCTAGACTAGCGGGCCCCGATAGCCAATACCAAGAGACCCAGTACTTC.

This chain joins TRBV28 and TRBJ2-5; possible D gene TRBD2, 6 bases. Germline V gene data show CDR1 as MDHEN and CDR2 as SYDVKM. The CDR3 loop spans 17 amino acids. Trimming cost V 6 bases and J 4 bases, with 24 bases left between them. This CDR3 reads CASSTRVLTRGRETQYF. In DNA, the CDR3 is TGTGCCAGCAGCACACGGGTCCTTACGCGGGGTCGAGAGACCCAGTACTTC.

The CDR3, as DNA: TGTGCCAGCAGCCAAGGAGATTGGCAGCCCCAGCATTTT. This encodes CASSQGDWQPQHF. The gene calls are TRBV14 and TRBJ1-5; D gene unclear. V lost 1 base and J lost 7, with 8 bases in between. The CDR3 spans 13 residues. Germline-derived CDR1 and CDR2 are SGHDN and FVKESK.

The chain couples TRBV6-6 to TRBJ2-1; D not resolved. The germline gives CDR1 MNHNY, CDR2 SVGAGI (reference sequence). This CDR3 spans 15 amino acids. Trimming pared 2 bases from V and 8 bases from J, leaving 16 bases between. CDR3 protein: CASSYQAEKGYEQFF. The CDR3 DNA sequence: TGTGCCAGCAGTTACCAGGCCGAAAAAGGTTATGAGCAGTTCTTC.

The chain has TRBV7-9 and TRBJ2-3; D ambiguous. Germline lookup yields CDR1 SEHNR and CDR2 FQNEAQ (reference sequence). This CDR3 has 14 residues. Trimming left V 2 bases short and J 0 bases short, with 6 bases between. CDR3 protein: CASSLLQSTDTQYF. In DNA form, the CDR3 reads TGTGCCAGCAGCTTATTACAGAGCACAGATACGCAGTATTTT.

The V gene is TRBV19, the J gene TRBJ2-7; a possible D gene is TRBD2 (6 bases). CDR1 is LNHDA and CDR2 is SQIVND in the germline V gene (reference sequence). V gave up 3 bases and J gave up 2 bases, with 8 bases separating them. This CDR3 has 13 amino acids. In DNA, the CDR3 is TGTGCCAGTAGTATCGGGGGAGCCTACGAGCAGTACTTC. It yields the protein CASSIGGAYEQYF.

CDR3 bases: TGTGCCATCAGTGAGTCACAGAATCAGCCCCAGCATTTT. It is translated as CAISESQNQPQHF. The gene calls are TRBV10-3 and TRBJ1-5; D remains unclear. Trimming cost V 0 bases and J 4 bases, with 4 bases left between them. The CDR3 has 13 amino acids. Germline V gene lookup returns CDR1 ENHRY and CDR2 SYGVKD.